The 11 T cell receptor beta chains in this list originate from one sample, sequenced in a study of blood T cell repertoires in COVID-19. Produced via immunoSEQ multiplex PCR; TCRdb's table is partial and in-frame only. Of under 150,000 clones listed, roughly 90% were seen once; the top ten hold roughly 10%. The sequenced sample consisted of peripheral blood. These receptor sequences come from a man in his fifties or sixties with active or convalescent COVID-19.

This clone was found a few times. The rearrangement joins TRBV28 to TRBJ1-2, with a weak D call TRBD1 (6 bases). CDR3 size: 13 residues. Germline CDR1 reads MDHEN; CDR2 reads SYDVKM. The V end was cut by 4 bases, the J end by 4 bases, with 10 bases between. The CDR3 region is CASSWGQAYGYTF. The CDR3 DNA reads as TGTGCCAGCAGTTGGGGACAAGCCTATGGCTACACCTTC.

CDR3 in DNA: TGTGCCAGACCCCGGGACAGACACACCGGGGAGCTGTTTTTT. It yields the protein CARPRDRHTGELFF. The chain couples TRBV19 to TRBJ2-2; 7 nucleotides agree with TRBD1. J gave up 3 bases and V 9 bases, and 7 bases lay outside the gene matches. CDR1 and CDR2 from the germline V gene are LNHDA and SQIVND (reference sequence). The CDR3 runs to 14 residues.

The chain uses TRBV24-1 and TRBJ2-2, with D possibly being TRBD1 (6 bases). The V gene's germline CDR1 is KGHDR and CDR2 SFDVKD. Trimming removed 3 bases from V and 9 bases from J, with 10 bases in between. CDR3 length: 13 residues. CDR3 DNA sequence: TGTGCCACCAGTGATACAGGGATACGGGAGCTGTTTTTT. Its translation: CATSDTGIRELFF.

The chain employs TRBV16 and TRBJ2-7; maybe TRBD1 (5 bases). Trimming took off 2 bases at V and 2 bases at J, with 7 bases between the two ends. The CDR3 has 13 residues. The V gene's germline CDR1 is KGHSY and CDR2 FQNENV. In DNA form, the CDR3 reads TGTGCCAGCAGCCAACGACAGACCTACGAGCAGTACTTC. Its protein is CASSQRQTYEQYF.

In the case of this clone: Other DNA sequences in the same sample also yield this CDR3. The chain is built from TRBV7-2 and TRBJ2-2, with 8 bases identical to TRBD1. J was trimmed by 5 bases and V by 5 bases; bases with no gene match: 4. The length of the CDR3 is 14 residues. Germline loops: CDR1 SGHTA, CDR2 FQGNSA. CDR3 loop: CASSPGQGTGELFF. Here the CDR3 DNA reads TGTGCCAGCAGCCCCGGACAGGGTACCGGGGAGCTGTTTTTT.

The chain carries TRBV19 and TRBJ2-1; a weak D match, TRBD1 (5 bases). Germline lookup yields CDR1 LNHDA and CDR2 SQIVND (reference sequence). Trimming removed 5 bases at V and 4 bases at J, with 9 bases between. The CDR3 has 13 residues. Here the CDR3 reads CASSQGFYNEQFF. The CDR3 nucleotides read TGTGCCAGTAGTCAGGGATTTTACAATGAGCAGTTCTTC.

The chain combines TRBV28 with TRBJ1-5; no firm D call. The V gene's germline CDR1 is MDHEN and CDR2 SYDVKM. The V and J ends lost 7 bases and 7 bases respectively, with 17 bases between them. The CDR3 totals 14 residues. CDR3 coding DNA: TGTGCCAGCACCCGTCGGGGTGGAGGCCAGCCCCAGCATTTT. It specifies CASTRRGGGQPQHF.

The rearrangement links TRBV18 to TRBJ2-1; 11 nucleotides line up with TRBD1. V lost 8 bases to trimming and J lost 2 bases; unmatched junction nucleotides: 8. CDR3 length equals 16 residues. Germline CDR1 is KGHSH and CDR2 is LQKENI. CDR3 DNA: TGTGCCAGCGCCACCTTGGGACAGGGGGCCTACAATGAGCAGTTCTTC. Protein sequence: CASATLGQGAYNEQFF.

The chain combines TRBV29-1 with TRBJ2-7; a weak D match, TRBD1 (6 bases). Per the germline V gene, CDR1 is SQVTM and CDR2 is ANQGSEA. V was clipped by 4 bases and J by 3 bases, with 10 bases between them. This CDR3 is built from 12 residues. The CDR3 nucleotides are TGCAGCGTTGGCGCGGACAGCTACGAGCAGTACTTC. This gives the protein CSVGADSYEQYF.

The chain links TRBV7-3 to TRBJ1-1; D might be TRBD1 (6 bases). Germline V gene sequence: CDR1 SGHTA, CDR2 FQGTGA. The CDR3 consists of 14 residues. Trimming left V 5 bases short and J 4 bases short, with 14 bases between. For the CDR3, the DNA is TGTGCCAGCAGCATTTCAGGGGTTGGCACTGAAGCTTTCTTT. Protein sequence: CASSISGVGTEAFF. The full variable domain, its missing parts supplied by reference TRBV7-3 and TRBJ1-1, is GAGVSQTPSNKVTEKGKYVELRCDPISGHTALYWYRQSLGQGPEFLIYFQGTGAADDSGLPNDRFFAVRPEGSVSTLKIQRTERGDSAVYLCASSISGVGTEAFFGQGTRLTVV.

The chain uses TRBV18 and TRBJ2-3; 7 bases align to TRBD1. The CDR3 totals 16 residues. In germline, CDR1 is KGHSH, CDR2 LQKENI. The junction had 4 bases not matched to a gene; V was cut back by 1 base and J by 0 bases. For the CDR3, the DNA is TGTGCCAGCTCACCACTGGGACAGCACAGCACAGATACGCAGTATTTT. This gives the protein CASSPLGQHSTDTQYF.